A single sample is the source of the 27 T cell receptor beta chains below, sequenced in a study of cytomegalovirus exposure and HLA in healthy donors. Vbeta (60) and Jbeta (13) primers were used in the PCR. The table came from immunoSEQ multiplex PCR; TCRdb's copy has only in-frame clones and leaves some out. The data show roughly 300,000 clones, with 86% seen just once and about 4% held by the top ten. Sequenced material: PBMCs. These receptor sequences come from a man between 40 and 49 years old in good health and CMV-seropositive.

This chain joins TRBV5-5 and TRBJ2-1, with 7 positions matching TRBD2. The V segment lost 4 bases and the J segment 6 bases; nucleotides outside the gene matches: 13. CDR1 is SGHKS, CDR2 YYEKEE, per germline (reference sequence). CDR3 size: 16 residues. DNA of the CDR3: TGTGCCAGCAGCCGCTTAGCGGGTCAATCGTTCAATGAGCAGTTCTTC. Translating it yields CASSRLAGQSFNEQFF. Supplemented by reference TRBV5-5 and TRBJ2-1, the full variable domain reads DAGVTQSPTHLIKTRGQQVTLRCSPISGHKSVSWYQQVLGQGPQFIFQYYEKEERGRGNFPDRFSARQFPNYSSELNVNALLLGDSALYLCASSRLAGQSFNEQFFGPGTRLTVL.

This rearrangement joins TRBV5-1 to TRBJ2-5, with 8 bases that match TRBD1. V shed 0 bases and J 2 bases; nucleotides not matched to a gene: 3. The CDR3 runs to 15 residues. From germline, CDR1 is SGHRS and CDR2 YFSETQ. In DNA form, the CDR3 reads TGCGCCAGCAGCTTGGAGGGACAGGAGCAAGAGACCCAGTACTTC. Amino acid sequence: CASSLEGQEQETQYF.

V gene TRBV19 combines with J gene TRBJ2-7; possible D gene TRBD2, 5 bases. Germline CDR1 and CDR2: LNHDA and SQIVND (reference sequence). The CDR3 has 13 amino acids. V was pared by 9 bases and J by 0 bases, with 12 bases between. CDR3 amino acids: CASSTSSSYEQYF. Written as DNA, the CDR3 is TGTGCCAGCTCCACTAGTAGCTCCTACGAGCAGTACTTC.

CDR3 DNA sequence: TGTGCCAGCAGTCCCTGGACAGGGATGAACACTGAAGCTTTCTTT. Translating it yields CASSPWTGMNTEAFF. The V and J genes are TRBV28 and TRBJ1-1; TRBD1 matches at 8 bases. Germline V gene lookup returns CDR1 MDHEN and CDR2 SYDVKM. Trimming cost V 5 bases and J 0 bases; bases outside gene matches: 5. CDR3 length equals 15 residues.

The rearrangement uses TRBV5-1 and TRBJ1-4; TRBD1 agrees at 11 bases. The CDR3 spans 15 residues. Losses at the gene ends were 5 bases for V and 7 bases for J; bases not matched to a gene: 7. CDR1 and CDR2 (germline): SGHRS, YFSETQ. The CDR3 here is CASRQPGTGGEKLFF. CDR3 sequence (DNA): TGCGCCAGCAGACAACCCGGGACAGGGGGTGAAAAACTGTTTTTT.

The V and J genes are TRBV7-2 and TRBJ2-3; 8 bases match TRBD1. This CDR3 has 15 amino acids. V was pared by 5 bases and J by 8 bases, with 12 bases of the junction left unmatched. In germline, CDR1 is SGHTA, CDR2 FQGNSA. The CDR3 nucleotides read TGTGCCAGCAGCGCTAGGAGGGACAGGTCTTCTACGCAGTATTTT. Amino acid sequence: CASSARRDRSSTQYF.

The chain is built from TRBV28 and TRBJ1-1, with 7 bases matching TRBD1. The CDR3 is 14 amino acids. The J segment lost 6 bases and the V segment lost 3 bases, leaving 7 bases of the junction unmatched. The germline gives CDR1 MDHEN, CDR2 SYDVKM. The CDR3 reads CASSLGDQGAEAFF. CDR3 nucleotides: TGTGCCAGCAGTTTGGGGGATCAGGGGGCTGAAGCTTTCTTT.

The V gene is TRBV28, the J gene TRBJ2-7, with 8 bases identical to TRBD1. CDR1 and CDR2 (germline): MDHEN, SYDVKM. CDR3 size: 14 residues. V lost 7 bases, J lost 0 bases, and 5 bases stayed unmatched. The CDR3 sequence is CASMPGGLSYEQYF. CDR3 nucleotide sequence: TGTGCCAGCATGCCAGGGGGCCTCTCCTACGAGCAGTACTTC.

DNA of the CDR3: TGTGCCAGTAGTATTATGGTGGGAGGGCCTGAAGCTTTCTTT. Translation: CASSIMVGGPEAFF. This rearrangement joins TRBV19 to TRBJ1-1; D not certain. The CDR3 runs to 14 residues. Germline lookup yields CDR1 LNHDA and CDR2 SQIVND (reference sequence). The V and J ends lost 3 bases and 6 bases respectively, with 14 bases between them.

This chain uses TRBV5-1 with TRBJ2-7; TRBD2 matches 9 bases. V shed 4 bases and J 6 bases; nucleotides not matched to a gene: 2. This CDR3 spans 12 amino acids. CDR1 and CDR2 from the germline V gene are SGHRS and YFSETQ. CDR3 sequence: CASSASGTEQYF. The CDR3 DNA reads as TGCGCCAGCAGCGCTAGCGGGACCGAGCAGTACTTC.

The chain employs TRBV7-9 and TRBJ2-7; TRBD1 matches 9 bases. Germline values: CDR1 SEHNR, CDR2 FQNEAQ (reference sequence). J was trimmed by 4 bases and V by 5 bases; bases with no gene match: 9. This CDR3 is built from 15 residues. The CDR3 spells CASSPSGGQGYEQYF. In DNA form, the CDR3 reads TGTGCCAGCAGCCCATCCGGTGGACAGGGGTACGAGCAGTACTTC. The full variable domain, in which reference TRBV7-9 and TRBJ2-7 provide the parts outside the CDR3, is DTGVSQNPRHKITKRGQNVTFRCDPISEHNRLYWYRQTLGQGPEFLTYFQNEAQLEKSRLLSDRFSAERPKGSFSTLEIQRTEQGDSAMYLCASSPSGGQGYEQYFGPGTRLTVT.

This clone was picked up a small number of times. This CDR3 is CASSVVAGGIHNEQFF. The CDR3 coding sequence is TGTGCCAGCAGCGTAGTGGCGGGAGGGATCCACAATGAGCAGTTCTTC. The chain recombines TRBV9 with TRBJ2-1, with TRBD2 identical over 9 bases. With 0 bases clipped from V and 5 bases from J, the junction kept 6 bases outside the gene matches. Germline CDR1 reads SGDLS; CDR2 reads YYNGEE. This CDR3 contains 16 residues.

A note on this clone: A read error may account for a junction end that differs from germline. The chain has TRBV7-9 and TRBJ2-7; 8 bases are shared with TRBD2. Germline assignment: CDR1 SEHNR and CDR2 FQNEAQ (reference sequence). The CDR3 sequence is 15 residues long. CDR3 nucleotides: TGTTCCAGCAGCACTATAGCGGGAAACTCCTACGAGCAGTACTTC. Translating gives CSSSTIAGNSYEQYF.

CDR3 DNA: TGTGCCAGCAGTGGCTCGGGACAGGGGCACTACGAGCAGTACTTC. Translated: CASSGSGQGHYEQYF. The chain combines TRBV27 with TRBJ2-7; TRBD1 matches 10 bases. The J segment lost 3 bases and the V segment lost 5 bases, leaving 7 bases of the junction unmatched. The germline V gene encodes CDR1 MNHEY and CDR2 SMNVEV (reference sequence). The CDR3 runs to 15 residues.

The chain employs TRBV5-1 and TRBJ2-7; 7 bases align to TRBD1. This CDR3 contains 14 residues. CDR1 is SGHRS, CDR2 YFSETQ, per germline. V trimming: 5 bases; J trimming: 3 bases; junction bases outside the gene matches: 8. CDR3 sequence reads: CASRSGGPSYEQYF. CDR3 DNA: TGCGCCAGCAGATCAGGGGGTCCCAGCTACGAGCAGTACTTC.

The chain is built from TRBV4-1 and TRBJ2-6, with 12 bases lining up with TRBD1. Germline trimming cut 3 bases from V and 4 bases from J; bases unmatched to any gene: 1. The CDR3 runs 16 residues. Germline CDR1 and CDR2: MGHRA and YSYEKL. The CDR3 DNA sequence: TGCGCCAGCAGCCAGGGACAGGGGGCCGGGGCCAACGTCCTGACTTTC. Translation gives CASSQGQGAGANVLTF.

This clone was recorded only once. The chain has TRBV2 and TRBJ1-1; 12 bases agree with TRBD1. J gave up 6 bases and V 5 bases, and 4 bases lay outside the gene matches. CDR1 and CDR2 from the germline V gene are SNHLY and FYNNEI. The CDR3 extends over 14 amino acids. CDR3 DNA sequence: TGTGCCAGCAGTCGGGACAGGGGGCGATCTGAAGCTTTCTTT. Its translation: CASSRDRGRSEAFF.

The chain carries TRBV2 and TRBJ1-1; D perhaps matches TRBD1 (5 bases). The length of the CDR3 is 14 residues. V was cut by 3 bases and J by 5 bases, with 13 bases left in between. The germline V gene encodes CDR1 SNHLY and CDR2 FYNNEI. The CDR3 loop is CASSEGQLGTEAFF. In DNA form, the CDR3 reads TGTGCCAGCAGTGAGGGGCAACTCGGGACTGAAGCTTTCTTT.

The chain combines TRBV7-3 with TRBJ1-2; D is unclear. The V end was cut by 8 bases, the J end by 4 bases, with 20 bases between. Germline CDR1 is SGHTA and CDR2 is FQGTGA. CDR3 length: 15 amino acids. CDR3 in DNA: TGTGCCAGCGGATTGCTGCCCACAGCCTCCTATGGCTACACCTTC. It translates to CASGLLPTASYGYTF.

This chain links TRBV4-2 with TRBJ2-7; 13 bases are shared with TRBD2. CDR3 length: 18 amino acids. V lost 4 bases, J lost 3 bases, and 12 bases stayed unmatched. Germline CDR1 is LGHNA and CDR2 is YNFKEQ. CDR3 loop: CASSLEGLAGKDYYEQYF. CDR3 nucleotides: TGTGCCAGCAGCCTAGAGGGACTAGCGGGAAAAGATTACTACGAGCAGTACTTC.

The chain is built from TRBV11-3 and TRBJ2-1; 15 bases agree with TRBD2. The length of the CDR3 is 15 residues. Germline loops: CDR1 SGHNT, CDR2 YENEEA. V lost 5 bases and J lost 10; bases outside the gene matches: 6. The CDR3 bases are TGTGCCAGCAGCACTTGGACTAGCGGGAGGGACGAGCAGTTCTTC. Protein: CASSTWTSGRDEQFF.

The V and J genes are TRBV5-1 and TRBJ2-7; weak D call: TRBD2 (6 bases). The CDR3 has 16 amino acids. V lost 0 bases and J lost 2, with 15 bases in between. From germline, CDR1 is SGHRS and CDR2 YFSETQ. The CDR3 DNA reads as TGCGCCAGCAGCTTGGTAGGTTTAGCGGCCCCCTACGAGCAGTACTTC. As protein: CASSLVGLAAPYEQYF.

The CDR3 DNA sequence: TGTGCCAGCAGCTTTAGCGGGAGCGGAACCGGGGAGCTGTTTTTT. Translation: CASSFSGSGTGELFF. This rearrangement joins TRBV11-2 to TRBJ2-2, with 9 bases aligning to TRBD2. The CDR3 sequence is 15 residues long. J gave up 5 bases and V 3 bases, and 4 bases lay outside the gene matches. Germline CDR1 is SGHAT and CDR2 is FQNNGV. Full variable domain (outside the CDR3, taken from reference TRBV11-2 and TRBJ2-2): EAGVAQSPRYKIIEKRQSVAFWCNPISGHATLYWYQQILGQGPKLLIQFQNNGVVDDSQLPKDRFSAERLKGVDSTLKIQPAKLEDSAVYLCASSFSGSGTGELFFGEGSRLTVL.

V is TRBV29-1 and J is TRBJ1-1, with D unclear. There are 12 residues in the CDR3. The germline V gene encodes CDR1 SQVTM and CDR2 ANQGSEA. Trimming stripped 3 bases from V and 4 bases from J, with 9 bases between. Here the CDR3 DNA reads TGCAGCGTTGAGGAGGTCAGCACTGAAGCTTTCTTT. The encoded protein is CSVEEVSTEAFF.

This clone was observed once. The chain carries TRBV7-9 and TRBJ2-7, with D hard to call. The CDR3 extends over 11 amino acids. The V end was cut by 5 bases, the J end by 2 bases, with 4 bases between. Germline CDR1 is SEHNR and CDR2 is FQNEAQ (reference sequence). The CDR3 sequence: CASSGPYEQYF. In nucleotides, the CDR3 is TGTGCCAGCAGCGGGCCCTACGAGCAGTACTTC. Variable domain in full (rest from reference TRBV7-9 and TRBJ2-7): DTGVSQNPRHKITKRGQNVTFRCDPISEHNRLYWYRQTLGQGPEFLTYFQNEAQLEKSRLLSDRFSAERPKGSFSTLEIQRTEQGDSAMYLCASSGPYEQYFGPGTRLTVT.

This chain links TRBV29-1 with TRBJ2-1; 10 nucleotides line up with TRBD1. The germline CDR1 and CDR2 sequences are SQVTM and ANQGSEA. V lost 7 bases and J lost 6; bases outside the gene matches: 9. The CDR3 consists of 14 residues. The CDR3 loop is CSAPDRGLANEQFF. CDR3 bases: TGCAGCGCCCCAGACAGGGGGCTCGCCAATGAGCAGTTCTTC.

The rearrangement links TRBV7-8 to TRBJ1-2; the D gene is possibly TRBD1 (5 bases). CDR1 is SGHVS, CDR2 FQNEAQ, per germline. Trimming took 3 bases from V and 3 from J, leaving 8 bases between them. The CDR3 contains 13 residues. The CDR3 protein is CASSLTAYYGYTF. The CDR3 DNA sequence: TGTGCCAGCAGCTTGACAGCATACTATGGCTACACCTTC. The variable domain in full, completed from reference TRBV7-8 and TRBJ1-2, reads GAGVSQSPRYKVAKRGQDVALRCDPISGHVSLFWYQQALGQGPEFLTYFQNEAQLDKSGLPSDRFFAERPEGSVSTLKIQRTQQEDSAVYLCASSLTAYYGYTFGSGTRLTVV.